This passage covers 9 T cell receptor beta chains from one sample sequenced in a study of Ad26.COV2.S vaccination and SARS-CoV-2 variants. Treatment denoted: 15 to 20 received Ad26.COV2.S at low or high dose, single or two shots; roughly five received placebo; per-sample allocation not given. After the first vaccine or placebo injection, samples were drawn on day 63. Libraries were prepared by immunoSEQ multiplex PCR; TCRdb keeps only in-frame clonotypes and omits some of them. The data show 400,000 to 450,000 clones, with about nine tenths seen just once and 10% to 15% held by the top ten. This material consisted of peripheral blood, taken in a trial of Ad26.COV2.S vaccine versus placebo. The receptors come from a person aged 18-60 years who received the Ad26.COV2.S COVID-19 vaccine or a placebo.

V usage is TRBV6-2 or TRBV6-3 and J usage is TRBJ2-3; 15 nucleotides match TRBD2. Germline CDR1 MNHEY, CDR2 SVGEGT. Losses at the gene ends were 4 bases for V and 2 bases for J; bases not matched to a gene: 4. This CDR3 has 17 residues. CDR3 nucleotide sequence: TGTGCCAGCAGTTTGGGACTAGCGGGAGGATTCACAGATACGCAGTATTTT. Its protein is CASSLGLAGGFTDTQYF.

The genes are TRBV5-1 and TRBJ1-4, with D hard to call. Per germline, CDR1 SGHRS and CDR2 YFSETQ. Trimming removed 5 bases from V and 8 bases from J, with 13 bases in between. The CDR3 is 13 amino acids. The CDR3 protein is CASSVRPGEKLFF. The CDR3 nucleotides read TGCGCCAGCAGTGTGAGACCGGGAGAAAAACTGTTTTTT. Filled out from reference TRBV5-1 and TRBJ1-4, the complete variable domain reads KAGVTQTPRYLIKTRGQQVTLSCSPISGHRSVSWYQQTPGQGLQFLFEYFSETQRNKGNFPGRFSGRQFSNSRSEMNVSTLELGDSALYLCASSVRPGEKLFFGSGTQLSVL.

The chain joins TRBV5-4 to TRBJ1-6; perhaps TRBD1 as D (5 bases). The V end lost 2 bases, the J end lost 8 bases, and 11 bases lay between the germline ends. The CDR3 extends over 14 amino acids. Germline V CDR1 and CDR2: SGHNT, YYREEE (reference sequence). CDR3 nucleotide sequence: TGTGCCAGCAGCTTTGGTGGAGGGGATTCACCCCTCCACTTT. This codes for CASSFGGGDSPLHF.

The chain recombines TRBV6-5 with TRBJ2-1; TRBD2 aligns across 8 bases. The germline V gene has CDR1 MNHEY and CDR2 SVGAGI. This CDR3 is built from 15 residues. J gave up 10 bases and V 2 bases, and 10 bases lay outside the gene matches. In nucleotides, the CDR3 is TGTGCCAGCAGTTACCGTTCCGGGACTAGAAACGAGCAGTTCTTC. It specifies CASSYRSGTRNEQFF.

This chain links TRBV7-9 with TRBJ2-7; 9 bases line up with TRBD1. Per the germline V gene, CDR1 is SEHNR and CDR2 is FQNEAQ (reference sequence). This CDR3 is built from 15 residues. Unmatched junction bases numbered 10, after V lost 5 bases and J lost 5 bases. CDR3 loop: CASSPPTGGSDEQYF. The DNA of the CDR3 is TGTGCCAGCAGCCCACCGACAGGGGGGTCGGACGAGCAGTACTTC. The whole variable domain, filled in from reference TRBV7-9 and TRBJ2-7, reads DTGVSQNPRHKITKRGQNVTFRCDPISEHNRLYWYRQTLGQGPEFLTYFQNEAQLEKSRLLSDRFSAERPKGSFSTLEIQRTEQGDSAMYLCASSPPTGGSDEQYFGPGTRLTVT.

A single count supports this clone. The chain is built from TRBV6-5 and TRBJ2-1; TRBD1 matches 7 bases. The trim removed 4 bases at V and 6 bases at J, leaving 6 bases unmatched. Germline values: CDR1 MNHEY, CDR2 SVGAGI. The CDR3 has 14 amino acids. CDR3 DNA: TGTGCCAGCAGTTCCGGGACAGTTTTCAATGAGCAGTTCTTC. It codes for CASSSGTVFNEQFF.

This clone was observed a single time. J is TRBJ1-1 and V is TRBV10-2, with D possibly matching TRBD1 (6 bases). The germline V gene has CDR1 WSHSY and CDR2 SAAADI. This CDR3 comprises 15 residues. Trimming took 0 bases from V and 11 from J, leaving 19 bases between them. The CDR3 spells CASSESDRTDPGAFF. The DNA for the CDR3 is TGCGCCAGCAGTGAGTCCGACAGGACCGACCCTGGTGCTTTCTTT.

The CDR3 nucleotides are TGTGCCAGTACATCACTAGGCTCGCGAGGTAGTGGCTACACCTTC. Its protein is CASTSLGSRGSGYTF. The chain links TRBV19 to TRBJ1-2, with D hard to call. The germline gives CDR1 LNHDA, CDR2 SQIVND (reference sequence). Trimming removed 7 bases at V and 7 bases at J, with 22 bases between. The length of the CDR3 is 15 residues.

The chain carries TRBV19 and TRBJ2-1, with 9 bases that match TRBD2. J was trimmed by 6 bases and V by 4 bases; bases with no gene match: 7. This CDR3 has 15 residues. CDR1 and CDR2 from the germline V gene are LNHDA and SQIVND (reference sequence). CDR3 nucleotides: TGTGCCAGTAGTAGGGGGCTAGCGGGAAGCAATGAGCAGTTCTTC. Translation: CASSRGLAGSNEQFF.